The sequence of this T cell receptor beta chain was determined in a study of T cell repertoires in cytomegalovirus infection. Study-level information: Matching HLA type and CMV infection were both indicated by public TCR beta signatures. General study points: Carriers of CMV plus the relevant HLA were identified by cumulative public TCR beta family frequency. The ex vivo response was dominated by HLA-C-restricted CMV-specific TCR beta clonotypes.

This clonotype was counted at least ten times. Its antigen is currently unknown. TCRdb redid the calling of the reads with MiXCR, one entry per CDR3 protein. This table holds around 450,000 distinct CDR3 sequences, approximately 32% found once. Trimming removed 5 bases from V and 1 base from J, with 37 bases in between. This CDR3 comprises 23 residues. From germline, CDR1 is SEHNR and CDR2 FQNEAQ (reference sequence). The sequencing sample was made of PBMCs. The TCR was taken from a human donor in good health (CMV status not recorded). Some clones in this sample may be carry-over from other donors' samples. The V and J genes are TRBV7-9 and TRBJ2-3; D perhaps matches TRBD1 (6 bases). The CDR3: CASSQLPGQPNPDVRMGTDTQYF. The CDR3 nucleotides are TGTGCCAGCAGCCAGCTCCCCGGACAGCCTAACCCCGATGTTCGTATGGGCACAGATACGCAGTATTTT.